This record looks at one T cell receptor beta chain sequence and its context. Its matching antigen is unknown. An overlapping HIV-1 Gag peptide pool stimulated these cells at about 0.91 ug/peptide/mL. CD40L-negative CD69-negative CD45RO-high memory CD4+ T cells were sorted as populations depleted of antigen-responding cells. This CDR3 has 15 amino acids. Trimming removed 6 bases at V and 0 bases at J, with 15 bases between. The germline CDR1 and CDR2 sequences are LNHDA and SQIVND (reference sequence). The immunoSEQ assay was version 4, run in survey mode. Some clones are missing from TCRdb's copy, which holds only in-frame ones; the method was immunoSEQ multiplex PCR. The table has about 40,000 clones, over 75% seen once. The data belong to a study of persistence of HIV-infected CD4 T cells. Study as a whole: Isolated cells were CMV- and HIV-1 Gag-responding CD4+ T cells. Broader study findings: Antigen-responding cells were enriched for degenerate expanded CDR3beta sequences. Rare CMV-responding cells carrying HIV-1 proviruses were not analyzed separately for TCR.

J is TRBJ2-7 and V is TRBV19; D call uncertain. This clonotype originated in an adult with HIV. The donor label of this sample is uncertain. Specimen: cultured CD4+ T cells from PBMCs, collected from a patient who received antiretroviral therapy. The CDR3 reads CASSPLTSSSYEQYF. As DNA, the CDR3 is TGTGCCAGTAGCCCTTTGACATCTTCCTCCTACGAGCAGTACTTC.